A single T cell receptor (beta chain) is shown here with its context. Antigen unknown. The data stem from a study of identical twins. The length of the CDR3 is 17 residues. Deletions cut 5 bases from V and 0 bases from J, with 14 bases between. Germline CDR1 reads MDHEN; CDR2 reads SYDVKM. A single record per CDR3 protein comes from TCRdb applying MiXCR to the 5' RACE reads. The sample has 200,000 to 250,000 distinct CDR3 sequences; about 7% are singletons. Findings of the study overall: Interpretation of the results relied on cross-sectional statistical analysis and not on following the same donors. An excess of low generation probability was shown by twin-shared out-of-frame alpha sequences.

The sample was also linked to a second study, of yellow fever vaccine responses in identical twins.

The sequence came from a woman between 18 and 29 years old in good health. The sample consisted of memory (CD45RO+) T cells sorted from blood. The V and J genes are TRBV28 and TRBJ1-6; a possible D gene is TRBD1 (5 bases). CDR3: CASSHRQKSSYNSPLHF. CDR3 nucleotides: TGTGCCAGCAGTCACAGACAGAAGAGCTCCTATAATTCACCCCTCCACTTT. The full variable domain, with the rest looked up from reference TRBV28 and TRBJ1-6, is DVKVTQSSRYLVKRTGEKVFLECVQDMDHENMFWYRQDPGLGLRLIYFSYDVKMKEKGDIPEGYSVSREKKERFSLILESASTNQTSMYLCASSHRQKSSYNSPLHFGNGTRLTVT.